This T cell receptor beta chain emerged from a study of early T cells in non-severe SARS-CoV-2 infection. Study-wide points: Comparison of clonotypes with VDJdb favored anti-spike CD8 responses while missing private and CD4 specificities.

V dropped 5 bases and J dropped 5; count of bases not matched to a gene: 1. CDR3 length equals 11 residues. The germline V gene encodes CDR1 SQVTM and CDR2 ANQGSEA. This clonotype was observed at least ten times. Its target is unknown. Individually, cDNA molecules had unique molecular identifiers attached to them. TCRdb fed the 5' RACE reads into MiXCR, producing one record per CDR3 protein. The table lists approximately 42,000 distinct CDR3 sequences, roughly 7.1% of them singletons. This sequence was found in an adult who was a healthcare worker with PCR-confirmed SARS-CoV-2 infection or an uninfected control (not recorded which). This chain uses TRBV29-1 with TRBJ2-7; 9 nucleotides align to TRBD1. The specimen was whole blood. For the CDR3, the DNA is TGCAGCGTTCGGACAGGGGACGAGCAGTACTTC. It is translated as CSVRTGDEQYF.